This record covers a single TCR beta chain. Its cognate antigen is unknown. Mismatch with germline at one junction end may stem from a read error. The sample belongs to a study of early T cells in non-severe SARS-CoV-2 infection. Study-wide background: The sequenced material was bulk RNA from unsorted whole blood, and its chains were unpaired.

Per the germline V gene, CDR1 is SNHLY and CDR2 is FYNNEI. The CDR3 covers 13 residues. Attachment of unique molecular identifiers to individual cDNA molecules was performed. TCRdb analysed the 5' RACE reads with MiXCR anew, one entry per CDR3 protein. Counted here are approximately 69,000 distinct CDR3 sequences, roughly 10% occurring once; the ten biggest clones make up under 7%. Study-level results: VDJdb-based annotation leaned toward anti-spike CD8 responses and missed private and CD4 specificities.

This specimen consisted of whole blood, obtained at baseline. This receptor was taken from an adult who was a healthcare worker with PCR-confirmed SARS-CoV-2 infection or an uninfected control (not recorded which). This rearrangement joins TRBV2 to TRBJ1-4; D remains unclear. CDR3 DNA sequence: TGTGTCAGCAGGCAATTGGAGGGTGAAAAACTGTTTTTT. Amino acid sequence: CVSRQLEGEKLFF.